This entry lists 17 T cell receptor beta chains sequenced from one sample in a study of cytomegalovirus exposure and HLA in healthy donors. Primers for the PCR totalled 60 Vbeta and 13 Jbeta. Clones were sequenced by immunoSEQ multiplex PCR, and TCRdb holds only the in-frame ones, with some missing. The sample consists of around 130,000 clones, 65% to 80% of them appearing once. Sequencing used PBMCs. The receptors come from a woman in her late teens or twenties in good health and CMV-seronegative.

This chain links TRBV29-1 with TRBJ2-5; 11 bases are a match to TRBD2. The germline V gene encodes CDR1 SQVTM and CDR2 ANQGSEA. The CDR3 totals 15 residues. The junction had 11 bases not matched to a gene; V was cut back by 6 bases and J by 5 bases. The chain's CDR3 is CSVGDSGRAGETQYF. The CDR3 DNA follows: TGCAGCGTGGGGGATAGCGGGAGGGCAGGGGAGACCCAGTACTTC.

The rearrangement uses TRBV19 and TRBJ2-6; D possibly corresponds to TRBD2 (6 bases). The germline V and J ends were trimmed by 6 bases and 0 bases, with 15 bases remaining between them. Germline assignment: CDR1 LNHDA and CDR2 SQIVND (reference sequence). This CDR3 region has 17 residues. The CDR3 nucleotides read TGTGCCAGTAGAAAGCCGGGACTCAACTCTGGGGCCAACGTCCTGACTTTC. Its protein is CASRKPGLNSGANVLTF.

Notes on this clone: At the DNA level, this CDR3 is encoded by other sequences in the same sample as well. This chain links TRBV5-1 with TRBJ1-5; 7 nucleotides align to TRBD1. Germline loops: CDR1 SGHRS, CDR2 YFSETQ. The CDR3 is made up of 15 amino acids. Trimming cost V 4 bases and J 4 bases; bases outside gene matches: 8. CDR3 protein: CASSPSDRTNQPQHF. In DNA, the CDR3 is TGCGCCAGCAGCCCCTCGGACAGGACGAATCAGCCCCAGCATTTT.

This chain links TRBV11-2 with TRBJ2-1; D is possibly TRBD2 (6 bases). The CDR3 runs to 14 residues. Trimming took 1 base from V and 9 from J, leaving 13 bases between them. Germline-derived CDR1 and CDR2 are SGHAT and FQNNGV. For the CDR3, the DNA is TGTGCCAGCAGCTTAGGACTAGAAGTCGGTGAGCAGTTCTTC. Protein sequence: CASSLGLEVGEQFF.

The chain carries TRBV6-5 and TRBJ2-2; TRBD2 might be the D (5 bases). Germline V gene sequence: CDR1 MNHEY, CDR2 SVGAGI. The CDR3 is 15 amino acids. Trimming shortened V by 0 bases and J by 10 bases, and 15 bases separated the two germline ends. CDR3 region: CASSYSRTGRLELFF. Here the CDR3 DNA reads TGTGCCAGCAGTTACTCTAGGACTGGACGGTTGGAGCTGTTTTTT.

CDR3 DNA: TGTGCCAGCTCACCAAGGGACAGGGCCTCGGAGACCCAGTACTTC. This codes for CASSPRDRASETQYF. The rearrangement uses TRBV18 and TRBJ2-5; 9 bases line up with TRBD1. V lost 2 bases, J lost 5 bases, and 6 bases stayed unmatched. The CDR3 has 15 amino acids. CDR1 is KGHSH and CDR2 is LQKENI in the germline V gene. Variable domain in full (rest from reference TRBV18 and TRBJ2-5): NAGVMQNPRHLVRRRGQEARLRCSPMKGHSHVYWYRQLPEEGLKFMVYLQKENIIDESGMPKERFSAEFPKEGPSILRIQQVVRGDSAAYFCASSPRDRASETQYFGPGTRLLVL.

The chain has TRBV25-1 and TRBJ2-7; TRBD2 aligns across 11 bases. Germline lookup yields CDR1 MGHDK and CDR2 SYGVNS. V shed 6 bases, J shed 2 bases, and the junction held 6 bases outside the gene matches. The CDR3 totals 15 residues. The CDR3 reads CASRPIAGGPYEQYF. Here the CDR3 DNA reads TGTGCCAGCAGGCCTATAGCGGGAGGGCCCTACGAGCAGTACTTC.

V is TRBV27 and J is TRBJ2-1; 8 nucleotides align to TRBD2. After removal of 4 bases from V and 12 bases from J, the junction contained 5 bases not matched to a gene. This CDR3 has 12 amino acids. CDR1 MNHEY and CDR2 SMNVEV come from the germline V gene (reference sequence). Written as DNA, the CDR3 is TGTGCCAGCAGTTCCCGACTAGCGCGGCAGTTCTTC. This codes for CASSSRLARQFF.

The chain links TRBV6-5 to TRBJ1-4, with 12 positions matching TRBD1. The CDR3 is 14 amino acids. Germline V gene lookup returns CDR1 MNHEY and CDR2 SVGAGI. V lost 4 bases, J lost 7 bases, and 1 base stayed unmatched. Written as DNA, the CDR3 is TGTGCCAGCAGTTGGGGACAGGGGGCTGAAAAACTGTTTTTT. Protein: CASSWGQGAEKLFF.

The chain is built from TRBV5-4 and TRBJ2-7; 10 bases are a match to TRBD2. Germline values: CDR1 SGHNT, CDR2 YYREEE (reference sequence). This CDR3 is 15 amino acids long. The V and J ends lost 4 bases and 3 bases, in that order; junction bases with no gene match: 7. This CDR3 reads CASSKAASGSYEQYF. In DNA form, the CDR3 reads TGTGCCAGCAGCAAAGCGGCTAGCGGGAGCTACGAGCAGTACTTC. The full variable domain, in which reference TRBV5-4 and TRBJ2-7 provide the parts outside the CDR3, is ETGVTQSPTHLIKTRGQQVTLRCSSQSGHNTVSWYQQALGQGPQFIFQYYREEENGRGNFPPRFSGLQFPNYSSELNVNALELDDSALYLCASSKAASGSYEQYFGPGTRLTVT.

For the CDR3, the DNA is TGTGCCAGCAGCCGGAGACTAGCGCGCCAAGAGACCCAGTACTTC. Residues: CASSRRLARQETQYF. V is TRBV4-2 and J is TRBJ2-5; TRBD2 matches at 8 bases. With V trimmed by 4 bases and J by 1 base, 5 bases remained unmatched. This CDR3 has 15 residues. In germline, CDR1 is LGHNA, CDR2 YNFKEQ.

The chain has TRBV6-5 and TRBJ2-5; no clear D gene. CDR3 length: 13 residues. CDR1 MNHEY and CDR2 SVGAGI come from the germline V gene. Trimming shortened V by 6 bases and J by 2 bases, and 10 bases separated the two germline ends. The CDR3 DNA follows: TGTGCCAGCAGGCGATCCCGACAAGAGACCCAGTACTTC. Translated: CASRRSRQETQYF.

A single count supports this clone. V gene TRBV27 combines with J gene TRBJ2-7; 7 bases match TRBD1. The V and J ends lost 6 bases and 12 bases, in that order; junction bases with no gene match: 32. The CDR3 totals 19 residues. Germline assignment: CDR1 MNHEY and CDR2 SMNVEV (reference sequence). CDR3 protein: CASSWKRGRPFPPYLCRYF. CDR3 bases: TGTGCCAGCAGCTGGAAGAGGGGGCGGCCCTTCCCGCCCTACCTGTGCAGGTACTTC.

This chain connects TRBV18 to TRBJ2-7, with TRBD2 matching over 8 bases. The length of the CDR3 is 15 residues. The V segment lost 0 bases and the J segment 6 bases; nucleotides outside the gene matches: 7. CDR1 is KGHSH, CDR2 LQKENI, per germline. The CDR3 region is CASSPPSGGPREQYF. The CDR3 DNA sequence: TGTGCCAGCTCACCACCCTCGGGAGGGCCGCGCGAGCAGTACTTC. The full variable domain, rest sourced from reference TRBV18 and TRBJ2-7, is NAGVMQNPRHLVRRRGQEARLRCSPMKGHSHVYWYRQLPEEGLKFMVYLQKENIIDESGMPKERFSAEFPKEGPSILRIQQVVRGDSAAYFCASSPPSGGPREQYFGPGTRLTVT.

This sequence joins TRBV5-4 and TRBJ1-2; 10 bases match TRBD1. This CDR3 is 15 amino acids long. Unmatched junction bases numbered 5, after V lost 4 bases and J lost 2 bases. CDR1 and CDR2 (germline): SGHNT, YYREEE (reference sequence). CDR3 nucleotides: TGTGCCAGCAGCGTGTCGGGACAGGGGAACTATGGCTACACCTTC. Translation: CASSVSGQGNYGYTF.

The chain joins TRBV19 to TRBJ2-7; D may be TRBD1 (5 bases). The CDR3 is 14 amino acids. Germline CDR1 and CDR2: LNHDA and SQIVND (reference sequence). V lost 4 bases to trimming and J lost 0 bases, with 10 bases between them. As DNA, the CDR3 is TGTGCCAGTAGTAGACAGCGAAGCTCCTACGAGCAGTACTTC. Residues: CASSRQRSSYEQYF.

This clone was counted a few times. The sample has other DNA sequences that encode this CDR3 too. The rearrangement links TRBV19 to TRBJ2-7; 7 bases map to TRBD1. The CDR3 is made up of 13 amino acids. Trimming cost V 5 bases and J 3 bases; bases outside gene matches: 4. Germline assignment: CDR1 LNHDA and CDR2 SQIVND (reference sequence). CDR3 bases: TGTGCCAGTAGTCCGGGACAGAGCTACGAGCAGTACTTC. Translating it yields CASSPGQSYEQYF.